The clone carrying this TCR beta chain was counted only a few times. Its cognate antigen is unknown. The data are from a study of CD8 T cells in ankylosing spondylitis. Overall study results and limits: Previous work reported some of these motif variants in the synovial fluid and blood of reactive arthritis. Characteristic, it appeared, of ankylosing spondylitis blood was a TCR beta motif of roughly 8 highly homologous variants.

Making use of molecular barcodes, quantitative 5'-RACE generated TCR beta libraries. One entry per CDR3 protein results from TCRdb running MiXCR on the 5' RACE reads. Here the sample spans about 750,000 distinct CDR3 sequences, around 20% being singletons. This TCR derives from a male donor with ankylosing spondylitis. Input material: blood, either unsorted or a sorted T cell fraction (not recorded which).

The CDR3 loop is CASSLGTELFF. CDR3 sequence (DNA): TGTGCCAGCAGCTTGGGAACCGAGCTGTTTTTT. The chain joins TRBV7-8 to TRBJ2-2; D uncertain. The CDR3 runs 11 residues. Germline assignment: CDR1 SGHVS and CDR2 FQNEAQ. The V gene lost 3 bases and the J gene lost 11 bases, with 7 bases spanning the gap.